The 9 T cell receptor beta chains listed next were all sequenced from one sample in a study of blood T cell repertoires in COVID-19. Here immunoSEQ multiplex PCR was the method, and the copy in TCRdb shows in-frame clones only, minus some. There are 250,000 to 300,000 clones in the sample; 85% to 90% occur only once, and approximately 12% lies in the top ten. Source material: peripheral blood. The source is a woman aged 25 to 39 with COVID-19, enrolled during active disease.

The chain links TRBV18 to TRBJ1-1; perhaps TRBD1 as D (5 bases). Looked up from germline, CDR1 is KGHSH and CDR2 is LQKENI. CDR3 length equals 15 residues. Trimming shortened V by 3 bases and J by 6 bases, and 17 bases separated the two germline ends. CDR3 nucleotide sequence: TGTGCCAGCTCACCCCGCCCGGGCAGGGCGGCTGAAGCTTTCTTT. Amino acids: CASSPRPGRAAEAFF.

This chain joins TRBV25-1 and TRBJ1-4; D possibly corresponds to TRBD1 (5 bases). CDR1 is MGHDK and CDR2 is SYGVNS in the germline V gene. Deletions cut 5 bases from V and 5 bases from J, with 15 bases between. CDR3 size: 15 residues. CDR3: CASSSWTGENEKLFF. The CDR3 region has the DNA TGTGCCAGCAGTTCATGGACGGGGGAAAATGAAAAACTGTTTTTT.

This clone was seen only a few times. The J gene is TRBJ2-1, the V gene TRBV28; TRBD2 matches at 16 bases. The germline V gene encodes CDR1 MDHEN and CDR2 SYDVKM. Unmatched junction bases numbered 11, after V lost 5 bases and J lost 4 bases. This CDR3 contains 19 residues. This CDR3 is CASSPIPGLAGGTYNEQFF. The DNA of the CDR3 is TGTGCCAGCAGTCCCATCCCGGGACTAGCGGGGGGGACATACAATGAGCAGTTCTTC.

V gene TRBV27 combines with J gene TRBJ1-2; D gene uncertain. The V and J ends lost 8 bases and 0 bases respectively, with 13 bases between them. The CDR3 is made up of 14 amino acids. From germline, CDR1 is MNHEY and CDR2 SMNVEV (reference sequence). The CDR3 region has the DNA TGTGCCAGCCGACGAGTGGGAGCTAACTATGGCTACACCTTC. This gives the protein CASRRVGANYGYTF.

CDR3: CAWGRQDNQPQHF. The CDR3 nucleotides are TGTGCCTGGGGTAGACAGGACAATCAGCCCCAGCATTTT. This chain connects TRBV30 to TRBJ1-5, with D possibly being TRBD1 (6 bases). This CDR3 is 13 amino acids long. Looked up from germline, CDR1 is GTSNPN and CDR2 is SVGIG (reference sequence). Trimming took 5 bases from V and 3 from J, leaving 11 bases between them. Looking up the rest from reference TRBV30 and TRBJ1-5 gives the full variable domain: SQTIHQWPATLVQPVGSPLSLECTVEGTSNPNLYWYRQAAGRGLQLLFYSVGIGQISSEVPQNLSASRPQDRQFILSSKKLLLSDSGFYLCAWGRQDNQPQHFGDGTRLSIL.

This chain links TRBV11-2 with TRBJ1-3, with a tentative D call TRBD1 (5 bases). V was clipped by 0 bases and J by 3 bases, with 9 bases between them. CDR1 is SGHAT, CDR2 FQNNGV, per germline. The CDR3 runs 15 residues. CDR3 coding DNA: TGTGCCAGCAGCTTAGAAGCGGGGGTTGGAAACACCATATATTTT. Its translation: CASSLEAGVGNTIYF. Full variable domain (remainder filled in from reference TRBV11-2 and TRBJ1-3): EAGVAQSPRYKIIEKRQSVAFWCNPISGHATLYWYQQILGQGPKLLIQFQNNGVVDDSQLPKDRFSAERLKGVDSTLKIQPAKLEDSAVYLCASSLEAGVGNTIYFGEGSWLTVV.

The chain joins TRBV11-2 to TRBJ1-2; D possibly corresponds to TRBD1 (5 bases). CDR3 size: 13 residues. From germline, CDR1 is SGHAT and CDR2 FQNNGV. Trimming took off 6 bases at V and 7 bases at J, with 15 bases between the two ends. CDR3 coding DNA: TGTGCCAGCAGGGTCGGGGGTCTCGGTGGCTACACCTTC. As protein: CASRVGGLGGYTF.

This clone has a handful of counts. The gene calls are TRBV27 and TRBJ1-1; D not certain. The CDR3 has 16 amino acids. The V end lost 3 bases, the J end lost 0 bases, and 14 bases lay between the germline ends. Germline CDR1 and CDR2: MNHEY and SMNVEV (reference sequence). The CDR3, as DNA: TGTGCCAGCAGTTTGCGAAATGTGGACTTGAACACTGAAGCTTTCTTT. The encoded protein is CASSLRNVDLNTEAFF.

V is TRBV2 and J is TRBJ1-1; D call uncertain. V lost 8 bases to trimming and J lost 3 bases, with 10 bases between them. CDR3 size: 12 residues. CDR1 and CDR2 (germline): SNHLY, FYNNEI. CDR3 bases: TGTGCCAGCTTCGTGTCGGACACTGAAGCTTTCTTT. The encoded protein is CASFVSDTEAFF.